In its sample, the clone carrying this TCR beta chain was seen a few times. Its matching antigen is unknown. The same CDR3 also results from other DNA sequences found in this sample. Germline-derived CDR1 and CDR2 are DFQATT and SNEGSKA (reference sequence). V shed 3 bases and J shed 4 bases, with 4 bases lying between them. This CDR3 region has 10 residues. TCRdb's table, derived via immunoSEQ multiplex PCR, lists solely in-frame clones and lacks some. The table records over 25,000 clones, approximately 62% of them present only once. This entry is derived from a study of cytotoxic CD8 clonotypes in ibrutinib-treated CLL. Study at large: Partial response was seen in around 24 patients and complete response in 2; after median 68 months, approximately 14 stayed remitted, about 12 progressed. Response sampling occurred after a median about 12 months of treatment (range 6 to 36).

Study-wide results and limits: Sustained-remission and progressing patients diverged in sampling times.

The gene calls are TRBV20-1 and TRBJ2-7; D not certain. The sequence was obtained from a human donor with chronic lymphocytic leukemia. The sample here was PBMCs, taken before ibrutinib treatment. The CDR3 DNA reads TGCAGTGCTAGGTCGTACGAGCAGTACTTC. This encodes CSARSYEQYF.